Each of the 20 T cell receptor beta chains below was sequenced from the same sample in a study of blood T cell repertoires in COVID-19. This table comes from immunoSEQ multiplex PCR, and its TCRdb copy is limited to in-frame clones, with some not included. The data hold 200,000 to 300,000 clones, with roughly 84% observed a single time. Sequencing used peripheral blood. The receptors were gathered from a man between 60 and 75 years old with acute or convalescent COVID-19.

V and J are TRBV30 and TRBJ1-1, with no clear D. There are 12 residues in the CDR3. Germline lookup yields CDR1 GTSNPN and CDR2 SVGIG (reference sequence). Trimming removed 2 bases from V and 0 bases from J, with 4 bases in between. CDR3 sequence: CAWSTVNTEAFF. DNA for the CDR3: TGTGCCTGGAGTACGGTGAACACTGAAGCTTTCTTT.

The rearrangement joins TRBV18 to TRBJ1-1; D is unclear. Germline V CDR1 and CDR2: KGHSH, LQKENI. The CDR3 is 13 residues long. V was trimmed by 5 bases and J by 5 bases, leaving 12 bases between them. DNA for the CDR3: TGTGCCAGCTCAACCGGAGGGAAAACTGAAGCTTTCTTT. This sequence encodes CASSTGGKTEAFF.

This clone was observed once. The rearrangement links TRBV19 to TRBJ1-5, with TRBD1 matching over 9 bases. This CDR3 has 18 amino acids. The germline gives CDR1 LNHDA, CDR2 SQIVND (reference sequence). Trimming took 5 bases from V and 0 from J; bases not matched to a gene: 11. CDR3 in amino acids: CASSGGTGRSYSNQPQHF. The CDR3 DNA reads TGTGCCAGTAGTGGAGGGACAGGGAGAAGCTATAGCAATCAGCCCCAGCATTTT.

A remark on this clone: Distinct nucleotide sequences in the sample also encode this CDR3. The chain joins TRBV2 to TRBJ1-5, with D tentatively TRBD1 (5 bases). The length of the CDR3 is 15 residues. The germline CDR1 and CDR2 sequences are SNHLY and FYNNEI. Deletions cut 0 bases from V and 1 base from J, with 7 bases between. The CDR3 sequence is CASSEAGLSNQPQHF. The CDR3 nucleotides read TGTGCCAGCAGTGAAGCGGGGCTCAGCAATCAGCCCCAGCATTTT.

The chain carries TRBV7-2 and TRBJ1-3; 7 bases agree with TRBD1. In germline, CDR1 is SGHTA, CDR2 FQGNSA. The CDR3 totals 15 residues. Trimming cost V 5 bases and J 1 base; bases outside gene matches: 5. CDR3 residues: CASSTGQVSGNTIYF. The CDR3 nucleotides read TGTGCCAGCAGCACTGGACAGGTGTCTGGAAACACCATATATTTT.

V and J are TRBV4-1 and TRBJ2-5, with 12 bases aligning to TRBD2. Germline V gives CDR1 MGHRA, CDR2 YSYEKL. V was clipped by 4 bases and J by 2 bases; unmatched bases: 5. CDR3 length: 16 amino acids. Here the CDR3 reads CASSLGLAGAQETQYF. The CDR3, as DNA: TGCGCCAGCAGCCTGGGACTAGCGGGTGCACAAGAGACCCAGTACTTC.

For the CDR3, the DNA is TGTGCCAGCAGTTTGGGGGCAGGCCCTTCACCCCTCCACTTT. Its protein product is CASSLGAGPSPLHF. This sequence joins TRBV27 and TRBJ1-6; possibly TRBD1 for D (6 bases). The CDR3 is 14 residues long. V was pared by 3 bases and J by 9 bases, with 12 bases between. The germline V gene has CDR1 MNHEY and CDR2 SMNVEV (reference sequence).

To note about this clone: The sample contains more than one DNA sequence encoding this CDR3. The rearrangement joins TRBV20-1 to TRBJ2-1, with D tentatively TRBD2 (5 bases). The CDR3 runs 13 residues. The germline V gene encodes CDR1 DFQATT and CDR2 SNEGSKA (reference sequence). Trimming removed 3 bases at V and 1 base at J, with 7 bases between. The CDR3, as DNA: TGCAGTGCTAGTCGGGGTTCCTACAATGAGCAGTTCTTC. Residues: CSASRGSYNEQFF.

This sequence joins TRBV28 and TRBJ2-5; 9 bases agree with TRBD1. With 6 bases clipped from V and 5 bases from J, the junction kept 7 bases outside the gene matches. CDR1 MDHEN and CDR2 SYDVKM come from the germline V gene. The CDR3 contains 14 residues. In DNA, the CDR3 is TGTGCCAGCAGCCCAGGACAGGGGACGGAGACCCAGTACTTC. Amino acid sequence: CASSPGQGTETQYF.

This clone occurred once. The chain carries TRBV18 and TRBJ2-2; possibly TRBD1 for D (6 bases). The V end was cut by 6 bases, the J end by 0 bases, with 11 bases between. Looked up from germline, CDR1 is KGHSH and CDR2 is LQKENI. The CDR3 loop spans 15 amino acids. The CDR3 protein is CASSVGTTNTGELFF. In nucleotides, the CDR3 is TGTGCCAGCTCCGTCGGGACAACGAACACCGGGGAGCTGTTTTTT.

The chain uses TRBV5-1 and TRBJ1-1, with D possibly TRBD1 on 6 matching bases. The V and J ends lost 0 bases and 1 base respectively, with 10 bases between them. This CDR3 region has 15 residues. Germline CDR1 SGHRS, CDR2 YFSETQ. The CDR3 is CASSLATGWNTEAFF. In DNA form, the CDR3 reads TGCGCCAGCAGCTTGGCGACAGGTTGGAACACTGAAGCTTTCTTT.

V is TRBV2 and J is TRBJ2-5; maybe TRBD1 (6 bases). The V gene's germline CDR1 is SNHLY and CDR2 FYNNEI. V shed 6 bases and J shed 4 bases, with 15 bases lying between them. This CDR3 contains 14 residues. DNA for the CDR3: TGTGCCAGCAGCACGAGGGGGTCCGGAGAGACCCAGTACTTC. Its translation is CASSTRGSGETQYF.

This chain uses TRBV18 with TRBJ1-1; D is unresolved. V was cut by 2 bases and J by 11 bases, with 12 bases left in between. The germline CDR1 and CDR2 sequences are KGHSH and LQKENI. This CDR3 has 12 amino acids. CDR3 coding DNA: TGTGCCAGCTCACCAGCCGCGTGGTTGGCTTTCTTT. Translated, it gives CASSPAAWLAFF.

About this clone: At one end, the junction sequence differs from germline, possibly due to a read error. The CDR3 spells CASSFRRQGAKNIQYF. The DNA of the CDR3 is TGTGCTAGCAGCTTTCGGCGGCAAGGAGCCAAAAACATTCAGTACTTC. The gene calls are TRBV7-7 and TRBJ2-4; no firm D call. This CDR3 is 16 amino acids long. The V gene's germline CDR1 is SSHAT and CDR2 FNYEAQ (reference sequence).

This chain uses TRBV5-6 with TRBJ2-1; 8 positions agree with TRBD2. Germline V gives CDR1 SGHDT, CDR2 YYEEEE. V trimming: 4 bases; J trimming: 4 bases; junction bases outside the gene matches: 7. The CDR3 loop spans 15 amino acids. CDR3 nucleotide sequence: TGTGCCAGCAGCACGCTAGCGGGTAAATACAATGAGCAGTTCTTC. It specifies CASSTLAGKYNEQFF.

In its sample, this clone was seen once. This rearrangement joins TRBV2 to TRBJ2-7; 7 bases line up with TRBD2. Trimming cost V 4 bases and J 3 bases; bases outside gene matches: 9. CDR1 and CDR2 (germline): SNHLY, FYNNEI. This CDR3 is built from 15 residues. The DNA of the CDR3 is TGTGCCAGCAGTGGTCTGGATGGGGGGGGCTACGAGCAGTACTTC. Translated, it gives CASSGLDGGGYEQYF.

The rearrangement joins TRBV29-1 to TRBJ2-7, with D perhaps matching TRBD1 (6 bases). V was trimmed by 7 bases and J by 3 bases, leaving 13 bases between them. The CDR3 loop spans 12 amino acids. The germline V gene has CDR1 SQVTM and CDR2 ANQGSEA. As DNA, the CDR3 is TGCAGCGCTGGGGACAATTACTACGAGCAGTACTTC. The encoded protein is CSAGDNYYEQYF.

The V gene is TRBV7-8, the J gene TRBJ2-1; 12 nucleotides line up with TRBD2. The CDR3 is made up of 16 amino acids. J was trimmed by 5 bases and V by 2 bases; bases with no gene match: 4. Germline CDR1 SGHVS, CDR2 FQNEAQ. Here the CDR3 reads CASSLRLAGDHNEQFF. CDR3 DNA: TGTGCCAGCAGCTTAAGACTAGCGGGAGATCACAATGAGCAGTTCTTC.

The chain joins TRBV5-1 to TRBJ1-2, with D possibly TRBD1 on 5 matching bases. CDR3 length: 14 amino acids. Trimming took 0 bases from V and 6 from J, leaving 12 bases between them. Germline V gene sequence: CDR1 SGHRS, CDR2 YFSETQ. The CDR3 region has the DNA TGCGCCAGCAGCTTGGTGGCCAGGGAGGATGGCTACACCTTC. This gives the protein CASSLVAREDGYTF. The entire variable domain, with the rest obtained from reference TRBV5-1 and TRBJ1-2, is as follows: KAGVTQTPRYLIKTRGQQVTLSCSPISGHRSVSWYQQTPGQGLQFLFEYFSETQRNKGNFPGRFSGRQFSNSRSEMNVSTLELGDSALYLCASSLVAREDGYTFGSGTRLTVV.

The chain has TRBV14 and TRBJ2-1, with 10 nucleotides matching TRBD2. Germline V CDR1 and CDR2: SGHDN, FVKESK. The CDR3 has 17 residues. Losses at the gene ends were 6 bases for V and 8 bases for J; bases not matched to a gene: 16. CDR3 amino acids: CASSRHSTSGKFYEQFF. DNA of the CDR3: TGTGCCAGCAGTCGACACTCCACTAGCGGGAAATTCTATGAGCAGTTCTTC.